This TCR beta chain was sequenced for a study of patients and donors after allogeneic stem cell transplantation. Per germline, CDR1 MNHEY and CDR2 SVGEGT. This CDR3 has 16 amino acids. The V end was cut by 6 bases, the J end by 0 bases, with 16 bases between. TCRdb processed the RT-PCR reads anew with MiXCR; each CDR3 protein has one entry. The table shows over 30,000 distinct CDR3 sequences, with less than 45% occurring only once. The receptor comes from a human donor who was either an allogeneic HSCT recipient or a stem cell or donor lymphocyte infusion donor (not recorded which). It is not recorded whose cells these are; they may come from a transplant donor. The sample taken for sequencing was blood, either unsorted or a sorted T cell fraction (not recorded which). The chain recombines TRBV6-2 or TRBV6-3 with TRBJ2-3; TRBD1 is a possible D gene (5 bases). The CDR3 reads CASSPRTPRSTDTQYF. The CDR3 nucleotides are TGTGCCAGCAGCCCACGGACACCTCGAAGCACAGATACGCAGTATTTT.